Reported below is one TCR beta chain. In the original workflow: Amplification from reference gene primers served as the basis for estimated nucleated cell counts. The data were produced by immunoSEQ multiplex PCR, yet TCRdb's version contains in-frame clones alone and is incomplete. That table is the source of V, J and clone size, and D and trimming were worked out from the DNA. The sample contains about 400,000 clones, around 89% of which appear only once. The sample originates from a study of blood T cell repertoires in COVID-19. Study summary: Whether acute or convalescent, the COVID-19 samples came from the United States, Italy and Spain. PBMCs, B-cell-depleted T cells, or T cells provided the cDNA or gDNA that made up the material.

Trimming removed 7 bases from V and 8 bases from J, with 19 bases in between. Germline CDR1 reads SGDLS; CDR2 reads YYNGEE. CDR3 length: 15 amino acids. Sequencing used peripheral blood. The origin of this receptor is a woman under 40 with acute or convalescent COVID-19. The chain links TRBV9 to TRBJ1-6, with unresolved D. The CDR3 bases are TGTGCCAGCGCAAAAGACACAGATCGTCATTCACCCCTCCACTTT. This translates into CASAKDTDRHSPLHF.